One and the same sample provided the 25 T cell receptor beta chains below, sequenced in a study of a mutant IDH1 vaccine in newly diagnosed glioma. This table comes from immunoSEQ multiplex PCR, and its TCRdb copy is limited to in-frame clones, with some not included. The sample includes approximately 43,000 clones, around 78% seen only once; the top ten take approximately 6.8%. This sample's time point: week 23, last vaccination. The content of each vaccine dose was 300 ug of mutant IDH1 20-mer peptide, and topical imiquimod accompanied it. These receptors' antigens are unknown. Here the sequenced sample was PBMCs, taken from a glioma patient whose treatment included an IDH1 peptide vaccine. Receptor source: a woman between 40 and 50 years old with glioma. Some clones in this sample may be carry-over from other donors' samples.

The CDR3 nucleotides read TGTGCCAGCAGCTCCCTCAGGGATCCCGCCTCGCCCCAGCATTTT. This sequence encodes CASSSLRDPASPQHF. This sequence joins TRBV7-8 and TRBJ1-5; D might be TRBD1 (5 bases). CDR3 length equals 15 residues. Trimming cost V 4 bases and J 9 bases, with 19 bases left between them. Germline lookup yields CDR1 SGHVS and CDR2 FQNEAQ.

For the CDR3, the DNA is TGCGCCAGCAGCCAAGGGGAGGGGACTGAAGCTTTCTTT. Its protein is CASSQGEGTEAFF. The rearrangement joins TRBV4-3 to TRBJ1-1, with D perhaps matching TRBD1 (5 bases). CDR3 size: 13 residues. Looked up from germline, CDR1 is LGHNA and CDR2 is YSLEER. V lost 1 base, J lost 5 bases, and 8 bases lay in between.

The chain carries TRBV7-2 and TRBJ2-7, with 10 bases lining up with TRBD2. Germline-derived CDR1 and CDR2 are SGHTA and FQGNSA. This CDR3 is 16 amino acids long. Unmatched junction bases numbered 7, after V lost 5 bases and J lost 0 bases. The CDR3 DNA reads as TGTGCCAGCAGCCGACGGCCTAGCGGGAGCTCCTACGAGCAGTACTTC. Its translation: CASSRRPSGSSYEQYF.

The V call is TRBV6-5, the J call TRBJ1-6; perhaps TRBD1 as D (5 bases). The CDR3 length is 13 residues. Trimming cost V 6 bases and J 9 bases, with 12 bases left between them. From germline, CDR1 is MNHEY and CDR2 SVGAGI. Written as DNA, the CDR3 is TGTGCCAGCAGGGGGGACTTAGCTTCACCCCTCCACTTT. It yields the protein CASRGDLASPLHF.

The chain combines TRBV29-1 with TRBJ2-6, with D possibly matching TRBD1 (7 bases). The CDR3 runs to 15 residues. Germline values: CDR1 SQVTM, CDR2 ANQGSEA. The V end was cut by 6 bases, the J end by 2 bases, with 14 bases between. Here the CDR3 reads CSVETRGAGANVLTF. The CDR3 DNA reads as TGCAGCGTCGAAACCAGGGGGGCTGGGGCCAACGTCCTGACTTTC. Full variable domain (missing parts from reference TRBV29-1 and TRBJ2-6): SAVISQKPSRDICQRGTSLTIQCQVDSQVTMMFWYRQQPGQSLTLIATANQGSEATYESGFVIDKFPISRPNLTFSTLTVSNMSPEDSSIYLCSVETRGAGANVLTFGAGSRLTVL.

The rearrangement joins TRBV10-3 to TRBJ2-4; weak D call: TRBD2 (6 bases). V lost 5 bases and J 0 bases, leaving 8 bases between the germline ends. This CDR3 contains 14 residues. CDR1 and CDR2 (germline): ENHRY, SYGVKD. The CDR3: CAISPGLAKNIQYF. The CDR3 DNA sequence: TGTGCCATCAGTCCGGGACTAGCCAAAAACATTCAGTACTTC.

The V and J genes are TRBV19 and TRBJ1-1, with 9 bases identical to TRBD1. From germline, CDR1 is LNHDA and CDR2 SQIVND (reference sequence). CDR3 length: 17 amino acids. V dropped 9 bases and J dropped 4; count of bases not matched to a gene: 18. The CDR3 DNA sequence: TGTGCCAGCCATCCGGGGGCGGGACAGGGTTTTAGCACTGAAGCTTTCTTT. It translates to CASHPGAGQGFSTEAFF. Full variable domain (remainder filled in from reference TRBV19 and TRBJ1-1): DGGITQSPKYLFRKEGQNVTLSCEQNLNHDAMYWYRQDPGQGLRLIYYSQIVNDFQKGDIAEGYSVSREKKESFPLTVTSAQKNPTAFYLCASHPGAGQGFSTEAFFGQGTRLTVV.

The V call is TRBV4-1, the J call TRBJ1-1, with D perhaps TRBD1 (5 bases). The CDR3 length is 15 residues. V was trimmed by 1 base and J by 6 bases, leaving 15 bases between them. CDR1 is MGHRA, CDR2 YSYEKL, per germline. The CDR3 loop is CASSQGSRGGPEAFF. In nucleotides, the CDR3 is TGCGCCAGCAGCCAAGGGTCGCGGGGGGGACCTGAAGCTTTCTTT.

The genes are TRBV6-5 and TRBJ1-4; D uncertain. The CDR3 loop spans 10 amino acids. Germline CDR1 reads MNHEY; CDR2 reads SVGAGI. The ends were cut back, 5 bases at V and 5 bases at J, with 0 bases in the middle. Here the CDR3 reads CASSNEKLFF. In DNA form, the CDR3 reads TGTGCCAGCAGTAATGAAAAACTGTTTTTT.

This chain uses TRBV4-3 with TRBJ2-1; D is unclear. CDR3 length equals 14 residues. Per the germline V gene, CDR1 is LGHNA and CDR2 is YSLEER. V dropped 0 bases and J dropped 4 bases, with 7 bases sitting between them. The CDR3 bases are TGCGCCAGCAGCCAAGAGGACGGTTACAATGAGCAGTTCTTC. It yields the protein CASSQEDGYNEQFF.

The chain has TRBV6-6 and TRBJ1-1; tentatively, D is TRBD1 (6 bases). CDR1 is MNHNY and CDR2 is SVGAGI in the germline V gene (reference sequence). V lost 10 bases and J lost 8, with 11 bases in between. CDR3 size: 10 residues. CDR3 coding DNA: TGTGCCACAAACAGGGTCGAAGCTTTCTTT. It codes for CATNRVEAFF.

This chain connects TRBV20-1 to TRBJ2-3; unclear D gene. The V and J ends lost 5 bases and 6 bases respectively, with 6 bases between them. The CDR3 contains 10 residues. Germline V gives CDR1 DFQATT, CDR2 SNEGSKA (reference sequence). CDR3 in amino acids: CSALSDTQYF. The CDR3 coding sequence is TGCAGTGCTCTTTCCGATACGCAGTATTTT.

A remark on this clone: One end of the junction does not line up with germline, which may come from a read error. V and J are TRBV9 and TRBJ1-1; D is uncertain. The germline V gene encodes CDR1 SGDLS and CDR2 YYNGEE. The CDR3 has 14 amino acids. CDR3 protein: CASSPRTANPEAFF. For the CDR3, the DNA is TGTGCCAGCAGCCCCCGGACGGCGAACCCTGAAGCTTTCTTT.

The J gene is TRBJ2-5, the V gene TRBV25-1, with TRBD1 matching 7 bases. The CDR3 has 15 residues. Germline V lookup: CDR1 MGHDK, CDR2 SYGVNS. The trim removed 5 bases at V and 0 bases at J, leaving 6 bases unmatched. CDR3 in amino acids: CASSSLGTDQETQYF. Here the CDR3 DNA reads TGTGCCAGCAGTTCCCTAGGGACAGACCAAGAGACCCAGTACTTC.

This chain uses TRBV5-1 with TRBJ2-3; 8 nucleotides align to TRBD2. There are 17 residues in the CDR3. The germline CDR1 and CDR2 sequences are SGHRS and YFSETQ. The V gene end was trimmed by 0 bases and the J gene end by 4 bases; junction bases not matched to a gene: 10. The CDR3 loop is CASSLAGLAFSADTQYF. CDR3 bases: TGCGCCAGCAGCTTGGCCGGACTAGCCTTTAGCGCAGATACGCAGTATTTT.

The CDR3 region is CASSGLRGEQYF. CDR3 in DNA: TGTGCCAGCAGCGGTCTAAGGGGCGAGCAGTACTTC. V and J are TRBV6-5 and TRBJ2-7; a weak D match, TRBD1 (5 bases). Germline CDR1 and CDR2: MNHEY and SVGAGI. This CDR3 is built from 12 residues. V lost 6 bases to trimming and J lost 6 bases, with 12 bases between them.

The CDR3 sequence is CASSPRSGELNTEAFF. The CDR3, as DNA: TGTGCCAGCAGTCCTCGATCCGGGGAACTGAACACTGAAGCTTTCTTT. This rearrangement joins TRBV27 to TRBJ1-1, with unresolved D. The germline V gene encodes CDR1 MNHEY and CDR2 SMNVEV (reference sequence). The CDR3 covers 16 residues. V was clipped by 5 bases and J by 0 bases, with 16 bases between them.

Details on this clone: One end of the junction varies from germline; a read error may be responsible. This chain connects TRBV6-1 to TRBJ1-4, with TRBD1 matching over 9 bases. Germline assignment: CDR1 MNHNS and CDR2 SASEGT. The CDR3 is 17 residues long. The CDR3 DNA follows: TGTGCCATCAGTGAGCCGACAGGGGGGGCGACTAATGAAAAACTGTTTTTT. Protein: CAISEPTGGATNEKLFF.

The gene calls are TRBV4-1 and TRBJ1-6; D is unresolved. This CDR3 has 15 residues. The V end lost 2 bases, the J end lost 7 bases, and 12 bases lay between the germline ends. In germline, CDR1 is MGHRA, CDR2 YSYEKL. CDR3 protein: CASSQRTAGNSPLHF. DNA of the CDR3: TGCGCCAGCAGCCAAAGGACGGCGGGGAATTCACCCCTCCACTTT.

The chain uses TRBV7-9 and TRBJ1-1, with 8 positions matching TRBD1. The germline V gene encodes CDR1 SEHNR and CDR2 FQNEAQ (reference sequence). V shed 5 bases and J 0 bases; nucleotides not matched to a gene: 14. The CDR3 spans 18 residues. CDR3 DNA: TGTGCCAGCAGCCCTTCCCCGGGACAGGCTACCATGAACACTGAAGCTTTCTTT. This translates into CASSPSPGQATMNTEAFF.

The genes are TRBV6-5 and TRBJ1-3, with a tentative D call TRBD1 (6 bases). Germline V lookup: CDR1 MNHEY, CDR2 SVGAGI. The CDR3 contains 14 residues. V was shortened by 6 bases and J by 0 bases, with 9 bases between the two germline ends. The CDR3 loop reads CASSRDISGNTIYF. The CDR3 region has the DNA TGTGCCAGCAGCCGGGACATCTCTGGAAACACCATATATTTT.

By frequency in the sample, this clone is medium-sized. V and J are TRBV9 and TRBJ1-5, with 10 bases matching TRBD1. Unmatched junction bases numbered 1, after V lost 0 bases and J lost 4 bases. In germline, CDR1 is SGDLS, CDR2 YYNGEE. CDR3 size: 15 residues. The CDR3 DNA sequence: TGTGCCAGCAGCGTAGGGACAGGGGGGAATCAGCCCCAGCATTTT. This codes for CASSVGTGGNQPQHF.

This chain uses TRBV9 with TRBJ2-3; D remains unclear. V lost 3 bases and J lost 1, with 9 bases in between. The CDR3 contains 14 residues. Looked up from germline, CDR1 is SGDLS and CDR2 is YYNGEE. The CDR3 loop reads CASSAGIGTDTQYF. As DNA, the CDR3 is TGTGCCAGCAGCGCTGGGATAGGCACAGATACGCAGTATTTT.

The V call is TRBV4-1, the J call TRBJ1-4; D ambiguous. The germline CDR1 and CDR2 sequences are MGHRA and YSYEKL. The CDR3 has 12 amino acids. Trimming took 4 bases from V and 8 from J, leaving 8 bases between them. In DNA, the CDR3 is TGCGCCAGCAGCCCCCAACAGGAAAAACTGTTTTTT. Translating gives CASSPQQEKLFF.

J is TRBJ2-3 and V is TRBV7-9; D is undetermined. V was clipped by 4 bases and J by 9 bases, with 11 bases between them. CDR1 is SEHNR, CDR2 FQNEAQ, per germline (reference sequence). This CDR3 is 12 amino acids long. The CDR3 DNA is TGTGCCAGCAGCTATGGTGATGACACGCAGTATTTT. Translated, it gives CASSYGDDTQYF.